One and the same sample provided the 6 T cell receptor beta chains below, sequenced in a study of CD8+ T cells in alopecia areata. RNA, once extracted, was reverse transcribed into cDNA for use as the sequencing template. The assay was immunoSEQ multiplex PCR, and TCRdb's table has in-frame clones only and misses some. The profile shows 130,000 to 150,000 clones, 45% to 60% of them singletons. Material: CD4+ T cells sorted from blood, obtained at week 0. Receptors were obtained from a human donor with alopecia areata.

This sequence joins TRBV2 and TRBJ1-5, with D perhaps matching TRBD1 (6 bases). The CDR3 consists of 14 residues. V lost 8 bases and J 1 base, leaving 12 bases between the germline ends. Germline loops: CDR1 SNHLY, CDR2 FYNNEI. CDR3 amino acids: CASCLGASNQPQHF. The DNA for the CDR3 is TGTGCCAGCTGCTTGGGGGCCAGCAATCAGCCCCAGCATTTT. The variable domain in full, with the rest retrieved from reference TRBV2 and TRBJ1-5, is EPEVTQTPSHQVTQMGQEVILRCVPISNHLYFYWYRQILGQKVEFLVSFYNNEISEKSEIFDDQFSVERPDGSNFTLKIRSTKLEDSAMYFCASCLGASNQPQHFGDGTRLSIL.

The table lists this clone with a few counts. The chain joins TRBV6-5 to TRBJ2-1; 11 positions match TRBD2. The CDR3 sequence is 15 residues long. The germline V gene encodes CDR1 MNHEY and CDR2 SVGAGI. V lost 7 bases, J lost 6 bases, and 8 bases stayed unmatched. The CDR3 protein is CASTPRLAGGNEQFF. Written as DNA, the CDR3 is TGTGCCAGCACCCCAAGGCTAGCGGGGGGCAATGAGCAGTTCTTC.

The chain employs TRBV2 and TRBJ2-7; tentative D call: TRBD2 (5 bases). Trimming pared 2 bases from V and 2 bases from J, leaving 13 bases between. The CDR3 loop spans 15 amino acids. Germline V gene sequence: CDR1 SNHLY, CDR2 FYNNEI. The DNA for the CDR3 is TGTGCCAGCAGTGAACGTGGCGGGTTGGCCTACGAGCAGTACTTC. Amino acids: CASSERGGLAYEQYF.

The CDR3 DNA follows: TGCGCCAGCAGTTCCGGGACACACGGGTCCTACGAGCAGTACTTC. Its translation: CASSSGTHGSYEQYF. V gene TRBV5-1 combines with J gene TRBJ2-7, with TRBD1 as a possible D gene (6 bases). The CDR3 contains 15 residues. CDR1 is SGHRS, CDR2 YFSETQ, per germline. Trimming removed 5 bases at V and 1 base at J, with 16 bases between.

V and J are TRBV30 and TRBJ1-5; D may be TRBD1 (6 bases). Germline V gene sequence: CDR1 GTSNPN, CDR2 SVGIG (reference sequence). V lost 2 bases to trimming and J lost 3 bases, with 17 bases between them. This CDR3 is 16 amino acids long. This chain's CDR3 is CAWSPRGRGINQPQHF. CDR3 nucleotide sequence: TGTGCCTGGAGTCCTCGGGGGAGGGGGATCAATCAGCCCCAGCATTTT.

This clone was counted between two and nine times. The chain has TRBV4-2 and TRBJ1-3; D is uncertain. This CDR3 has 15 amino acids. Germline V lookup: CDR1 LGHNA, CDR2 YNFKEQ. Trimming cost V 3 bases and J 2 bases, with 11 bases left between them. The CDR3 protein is CASSQDSGAGNTIYF. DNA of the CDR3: TGTGCCAGCAGCCAGGATTCCGGGGCTGGAAACACCATATATTTT.